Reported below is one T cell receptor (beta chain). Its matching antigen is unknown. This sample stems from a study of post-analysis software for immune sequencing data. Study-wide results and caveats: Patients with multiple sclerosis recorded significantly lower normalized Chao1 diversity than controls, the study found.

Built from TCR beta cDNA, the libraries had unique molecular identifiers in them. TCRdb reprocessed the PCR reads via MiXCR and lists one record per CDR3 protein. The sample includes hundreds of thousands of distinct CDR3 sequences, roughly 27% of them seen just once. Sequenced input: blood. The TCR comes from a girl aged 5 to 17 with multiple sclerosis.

The chain's CDR3 is CASAPLGPGGGYTF. CDR3 sequence (DNA): TGCGCCAGCGCTCCCCTGGGACCCGGGGGCGGCTACACCTTC. V is TRBV4-1 and J is TRBJ1-2, with D tentatively TRBD1 (6 bases). V lost 8 bases and J lost 8, with 21 bases in between. Germline CDR1 reads MGHRA; CDR2 reads YSYEKL. The CDR3 totals 14 residues.